This T cell receptor beta chain was obtained from a study of quantifying T cell responses using KT2 cells. Study at large: TCR alpha and beta constant-region primers primed reverse transcription of RNA.

The cDNA 3' end received a ligated oligonucleotide with a UMI. An equimolar mix of RC1.1 and RC1.2 primed the beta chain across TRBC1 and TRBC2. TCRdb re-called the UMI-ligation and nested PCR reads with MiXCR, one entry per CDR3 protein. The table lists roughly 50,000 distinct CDR3 sequences, approximately 13% of them singletons, with 9.4% in the top ten. V dropped 5 bases and J dropped 4 bases, with 11 bases sitting between them. There are 13 residues in the CDR3. Germline CDR1 is SEHNR and CDR2 is FQNEAQ (reference sequence). This clonotype was recorded a few times. Unfractionated PBMC were spiked with known numbers of KT2 clone cells. A range of KT2-to-PBMC ratios was made using fixed PBMC numbers.

The V and J genes are TRBV7-9 and TRBJ1-2; D perhaps matches TRBD1 (5 bases). The sequenced sample consisted of PBMCs spiked with cells of the T cell clone KT2. The receptor comes from a human donor. The chain's CDR3 is CASSHDSSYGYTF. The CDR3, as DNA: TGTGCCAGCAGCCACGACAGCTCCTATGGCTACACCTTC. Filled out from reference TRBV7-9 and TRBJ1-2, the complete variable domain reads DTGVSQNPRHKITKRGQNVTFRCDPISEHNRLYWYRQTLGQGPEFLTYFQNEAQLEKSRLLSDRFSAERPKGSFSTLEIQRTEQGDSAMYLCASSHDSSYGYTFGSGTRLTVV.